This TCR beta chain is drawn from a study of blood T cell repertoires in COVID-19. Study-wide background: Both acute and convalescent COVID-19 samples were obtained from the United States, Italy and Spain. PBMCs, B-cell-depleted T cells, or T cells were the source of the cDNA or gDNA that made up the material.

Each recovered donor of Cohort 3 presented with two negative PCRs, clearance, or symptom resolution. Original processing methods: The assay estimated nucleated cells by amplifying reference gene primers. Using immunoSEQ multiplex PCR, the repertoire was profiled, and TCRdb retains in-frame clones only, with some absent. V and J calls and clone size are those listed in that table; D and trimming were worked out from the DNA. Seen here are some 160,000 clones, about four fifths observed once, and the top ten hold nearly 3.5%. Germline values: CDR1 SNHLY, CDR2 FYNNEI. V lost 7 bases and J lost 2; bases outside the gene matches: 12. The CDR3 spans 16 residues.

The genes are TRBV2 and TRBJ1-1, with 8 bases identical to TRBD1. This clonotype originated in an older woman who had recovered from COVID-19. Sequencing used PBMCs or T cells enriched from blood (not recorded which). CDR3 nucleotide sequence: TGTGCCAGCAAAGAGAAACCGGGACAGGTAAACACTGAAGCTTTCTTT. Its protein product is CASKEKPGQVNTEAFF.